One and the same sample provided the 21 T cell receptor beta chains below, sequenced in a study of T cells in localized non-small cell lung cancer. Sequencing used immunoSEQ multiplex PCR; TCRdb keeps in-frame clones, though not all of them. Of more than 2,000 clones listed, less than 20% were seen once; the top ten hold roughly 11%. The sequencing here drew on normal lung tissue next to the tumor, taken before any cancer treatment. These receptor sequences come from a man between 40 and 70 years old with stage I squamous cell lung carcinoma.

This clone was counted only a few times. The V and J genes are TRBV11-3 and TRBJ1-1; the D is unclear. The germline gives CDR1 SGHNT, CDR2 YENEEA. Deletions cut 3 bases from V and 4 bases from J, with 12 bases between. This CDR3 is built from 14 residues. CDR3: CASSLTPGFTEAFF. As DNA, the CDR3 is TGTGCCAGCAGCTTGACCCCAGGATTCACTGAAGCTTTCTTT.

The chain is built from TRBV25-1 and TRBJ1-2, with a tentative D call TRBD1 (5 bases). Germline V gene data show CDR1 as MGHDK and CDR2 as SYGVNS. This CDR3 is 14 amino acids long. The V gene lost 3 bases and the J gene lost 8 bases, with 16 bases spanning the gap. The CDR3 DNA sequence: TGTGCCAGCAGTGAGTTTGAGGGGATGGTGGGCTACACCTTC. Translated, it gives CASSEFEGMVGYTF.

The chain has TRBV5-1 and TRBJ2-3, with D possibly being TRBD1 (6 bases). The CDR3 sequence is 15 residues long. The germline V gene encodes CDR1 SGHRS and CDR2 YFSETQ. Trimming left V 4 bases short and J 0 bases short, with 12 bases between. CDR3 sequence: CASSGQLSSTDTQYF. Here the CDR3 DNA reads TGCGCCAGCAGCGGACAGCTATCTAGCACAGATACGCAGTATTTT.

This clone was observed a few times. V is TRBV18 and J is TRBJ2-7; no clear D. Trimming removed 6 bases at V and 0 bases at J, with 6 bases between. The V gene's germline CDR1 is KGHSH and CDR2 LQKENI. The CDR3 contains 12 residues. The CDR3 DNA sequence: TGTGCCAGCTCCCGCAGCTCCTACGAGCAGTACTTC. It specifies CASSRSSYEQYF.

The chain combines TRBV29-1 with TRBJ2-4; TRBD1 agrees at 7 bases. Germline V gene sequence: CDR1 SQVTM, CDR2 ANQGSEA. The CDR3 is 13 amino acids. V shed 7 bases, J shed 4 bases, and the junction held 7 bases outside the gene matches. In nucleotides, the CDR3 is TGCAGCGCCACTCCGGGACAGAAAAACATTCAGTACTTC. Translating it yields CSATPGQKNIQYF.

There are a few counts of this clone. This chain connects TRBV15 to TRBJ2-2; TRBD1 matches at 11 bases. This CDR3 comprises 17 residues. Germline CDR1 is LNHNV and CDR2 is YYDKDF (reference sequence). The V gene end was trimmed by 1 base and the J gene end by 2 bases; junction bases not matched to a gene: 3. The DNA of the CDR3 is TGTGCCACCAGCAGAGGGGGGACAGGGGGTAACACCGGGGAGCTGTTTTTT. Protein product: CATSRGGTGGNTGELFF. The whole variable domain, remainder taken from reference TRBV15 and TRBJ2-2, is DAMVIQNPRYQVTQFGKPVTLSCSQTLNHNVMYWYQQKSSQAPKLLFHYYDKDFNNEADTPDNFQSRRPNTSFCFLDIRSPGLGDTAMYLCATSRGGTGGNTGELFFGEGSRLTVL.

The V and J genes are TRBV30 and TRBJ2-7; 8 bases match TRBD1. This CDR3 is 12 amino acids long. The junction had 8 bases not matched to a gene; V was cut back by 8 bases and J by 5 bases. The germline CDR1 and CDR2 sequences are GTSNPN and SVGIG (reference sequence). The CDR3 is CAGQGGNHEQYF. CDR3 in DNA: TGTGCCGGACAGGGCGGAAATCACGAGCAGTACTTC.

As DNA, the CDR3 is TGTGCCAGCAGTGAGGAAGGGATTCAGCCCCAGCATTTT. It specifies CASSEEGIQPQHF. The chain couples TRBV9 to TRBJ1-5; no firm D call. Germline lookup yields CDR1 SGDLS and CDR2 YYNGEE. The CDR3 is 13 amino acids. Trimming removed 5 bases at V and 6 bases at J, with 12 bases between.

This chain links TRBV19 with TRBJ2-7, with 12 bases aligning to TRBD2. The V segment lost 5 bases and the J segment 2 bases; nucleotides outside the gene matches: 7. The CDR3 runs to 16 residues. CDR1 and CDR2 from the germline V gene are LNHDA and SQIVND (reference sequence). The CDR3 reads CASSSSTSGGPYEQYF. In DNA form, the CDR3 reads TGTGCCAGTAGTTCGTCGACTAGCGGGGGCCCCTACGAGCAGTACTTC.

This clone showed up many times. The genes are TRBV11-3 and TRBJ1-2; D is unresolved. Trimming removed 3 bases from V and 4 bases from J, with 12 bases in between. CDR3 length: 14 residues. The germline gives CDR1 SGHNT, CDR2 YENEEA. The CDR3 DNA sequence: TGTGCCAGCAGCTTTAGTACGGGTGGCTATGGCTACACCTTC. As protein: CASSFSTGGYGYTF.

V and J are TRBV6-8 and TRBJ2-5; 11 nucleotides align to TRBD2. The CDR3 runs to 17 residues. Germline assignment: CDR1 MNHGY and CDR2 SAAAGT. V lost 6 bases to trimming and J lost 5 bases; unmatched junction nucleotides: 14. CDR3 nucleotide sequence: TGTGCCAGCAGCCTAGTGAGTCTAGCGGGAGGAGTTGAGACCCAGTACTTC. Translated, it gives CASSLVSLAGGVETQYF.

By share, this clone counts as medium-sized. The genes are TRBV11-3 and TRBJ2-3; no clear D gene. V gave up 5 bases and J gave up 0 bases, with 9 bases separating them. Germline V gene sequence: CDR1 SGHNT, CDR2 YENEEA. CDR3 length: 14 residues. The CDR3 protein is CASSASHSTDTQYF. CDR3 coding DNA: TGTGCCAGCAGCGCCAGCCATAGCACAGATACGCAGTATTTT.

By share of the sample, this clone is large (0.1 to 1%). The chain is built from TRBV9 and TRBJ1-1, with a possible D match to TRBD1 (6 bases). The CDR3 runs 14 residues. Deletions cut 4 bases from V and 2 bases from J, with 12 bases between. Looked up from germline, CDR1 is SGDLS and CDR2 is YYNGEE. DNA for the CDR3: TGTGCCAGCAGCCCCACAGGGCGCAACACTGAAGCTTTCTTT. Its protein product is CASSPTGRNTEAFF.

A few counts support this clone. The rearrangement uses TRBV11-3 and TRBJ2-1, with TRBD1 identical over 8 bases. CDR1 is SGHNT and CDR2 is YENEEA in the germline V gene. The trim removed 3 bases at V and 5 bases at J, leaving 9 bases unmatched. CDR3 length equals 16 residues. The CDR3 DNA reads TGTGCCAGCAGCTTTGTCCAGGGGGCGAAGGACAATGAGCAGTTCTTC. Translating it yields CASSFVQGAKDNEQFF.

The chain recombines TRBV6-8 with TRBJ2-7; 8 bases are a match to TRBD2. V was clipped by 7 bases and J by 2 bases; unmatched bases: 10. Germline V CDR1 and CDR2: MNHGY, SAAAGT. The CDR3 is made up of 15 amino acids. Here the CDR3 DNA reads TGTGCCAGCACCCCGGGGCGGGAGGTCCCCTACGAGCAGTACTTC. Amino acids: CASTPGREVPYEQYF.

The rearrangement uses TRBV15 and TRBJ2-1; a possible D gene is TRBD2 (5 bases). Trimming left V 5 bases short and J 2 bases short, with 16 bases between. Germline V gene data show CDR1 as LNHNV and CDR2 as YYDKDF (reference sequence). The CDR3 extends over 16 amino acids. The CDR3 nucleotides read TGTGCCACCAGCCCCGGAGGTGGCGGACCCTACAATGAGCAGTTCTTC. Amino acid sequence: CATSPGGGGPYNEQFF.

Here the CDR3 DNA reads TGTGCCAGCAGTGACGGGACAGCCAACACCGGGGAGCTGTTTTTT. This codes for CASSDGTANTGELFF. The V call is TRBV6-8, the J call TRBJ2-2; the match to TRBD1 covers 7 bases. Germline V lookup: CDR1 MNHGY, CDR2 SAAAGT. V dropped 5 bases and J dropped 2; count of bases not matched to a gene: 5. CDR3 length equals 15 residues.

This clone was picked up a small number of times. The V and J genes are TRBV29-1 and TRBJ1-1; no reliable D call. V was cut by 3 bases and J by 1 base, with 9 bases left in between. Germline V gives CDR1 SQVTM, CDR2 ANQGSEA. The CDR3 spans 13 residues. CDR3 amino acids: CSVDRATNTEAFF. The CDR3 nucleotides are TGCAGCGTTGATAGGGCCACGAACACTGAAGCTTTCTTT.

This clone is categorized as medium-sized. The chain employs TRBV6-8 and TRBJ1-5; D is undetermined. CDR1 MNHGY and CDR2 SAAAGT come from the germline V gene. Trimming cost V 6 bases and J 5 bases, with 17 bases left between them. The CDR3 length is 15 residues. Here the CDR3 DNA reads TGTGCCAGCAGAAAAGGGAGGACGGACTATCAGCCCCAGCATTTT. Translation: CASRKGRTDYQPQHF.

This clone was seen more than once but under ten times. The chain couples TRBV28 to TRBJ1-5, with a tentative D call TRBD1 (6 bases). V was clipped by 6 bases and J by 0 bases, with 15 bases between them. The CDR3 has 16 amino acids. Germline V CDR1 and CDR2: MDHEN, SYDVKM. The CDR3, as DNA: TGTGCCAGCAGCCATCAGGGGATGGGTAGCAATCAGCCCCAGCATTTT. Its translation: CASSHQGMGSNQPQHF. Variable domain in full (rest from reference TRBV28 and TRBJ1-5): DVKVTQSSRYLVKRTGEKVFLECVQDMDHENMFWYRQDPGLGLRLIYFSYDVKMKEKGDIPEGYSVSREKKERFSLILESASTNQTSMYLCASSHQGMGSNQPQHFGDGTRLSIL.

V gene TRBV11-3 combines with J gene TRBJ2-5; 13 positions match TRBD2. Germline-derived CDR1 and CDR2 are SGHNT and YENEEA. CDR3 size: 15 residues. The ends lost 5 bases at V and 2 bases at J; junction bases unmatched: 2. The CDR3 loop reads CASSPGLAGQETQYF. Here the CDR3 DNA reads TGTGCCAGCAGCCCGGGACTAGCGGGGCAAGAGACCCAGTACTTC. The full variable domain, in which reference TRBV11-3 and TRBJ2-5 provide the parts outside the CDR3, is EAGVVQSPRYKIIEKKQPVAFWCNPISGHNTLYWYLQNLGQGPELLIRYENEEAVDDSQLPKDRFSAERLKGVDSTLKIQPAELGDSAVYLCASSPGLAGQETQYFGPGTRLLVL.